Below, 23 T cell receptor beta chains from the same sample are listed, as sequenced in a study of cytomegalovirus exposure and HLA in healthy donors. The PCR employed 60 Vbeta primers together with 13 Jbeta primers. Only in-frame clones appear in the TCRdb table, and some are missing; sequencing was by immunoSEQ multiplex PCR. The data show some 160,000 clones, 80% seen once. Material: PBMCs. The receptors originated from a man in his forties or fifties in good health and CMV-seronegative.

The chain uses TRBV29-1 and TRBJ2-7, with 8 nucleotides matching TRBD2. V gave up 8 bases and J gave up 4 bases; unmatched junction bases: 10. This CDR3 has 13 amino acids. Germline-derived CDR1 and CDR2 are SQVTM and ANQGSEA. CDR3 protein: CSMQSGRGYEQYF. CDR3 bases: TGCAGCATGCAAAGCGGGAGAGGGTACGAGCAGTACTTC.

The chain links TRBV2 to TRBJ2-2; D may be TRBD2 (7 bases). This CDR3 has 15 amino acids. From germline, CDR1 is SNHLY and CDR2 FYNNEI. V lost 1 base and J lost 6, with 12 bases in between. Here the CDR3 DNA reads TGTGCCAGCAGTGAAGGTGGGGGGGCCGCCGGGGAGCTGTTTTTT. It codes for CASSEGGGAAGELFF.

A note on this clone: Relative to the germline gene, one junction end is altered; a read error may explain this. The chain joins TRBV5-1 to TRBJ2-1, with TRBD2 matching over 14 bases. The CDR3 runs 15 residues. The germline CDR1 and CDR2 sequences are SGHRS and YFSETQ. CDR3 in DNA: TGCGCCGGCAGCCTGGGACTAGCGGGAGTCTCCGAGCAGTTCTTC. As protein: CAGSLGLAGVSEQFF.

The chain has TRBV5-6 and TRBJ1-1, with no clear D. The CDR3 consists of 13 residues. With 6 bases removed from V and 4 bases from J, the gap between germline ends came to 13 bases. The V gene's germline CDR1 is SGHDT and CDR2 YYEEEE. In nucleotides, the CDR3 is TGTGCCAGCATTTTATTGAGGTCCACTGAAGCTTTCTTT. Its protein product is CASILLRSTEAFF.

The J gene is TRBJ2-1, the V gene TRBV7-8; D possibly corresponds to TRBD2 (5 bases). The V end lost 5 bases, the J end lost 8 bases, and 13 bases lay between the germline ends. Germline CDR1 is SGHVS and CDR2 is FQNEAQ. CDR3 length: 13 residues. The CDR3 region is CASSKPLGYEQFF. The DNA for the CDR3 is TGTGCCAGCAGCAAACCACTAGGGTATGAGCAGTTCTTC. The entire variable domain, with the rest obtained from reference TRBV7-8 and TRBJ2-1, is as follows: GAGVSQSPRYKVAKRGQDVALRCDPISGHVSLFWYQQALGQGPEFLTYFQNEAQLDKSGLPSDRFFAERPEGSVSTLKIQRTQQEDSAVYLCASSKPLGYEQFFGPGTRLTVL.

The genes are TRBV5-4 and TRBJ2-5, with 8 positions matching TRBD2. The CDR3 length is 13 residues. The V and J ends lost 4 bases and 4 bases, in that order; junction bases with no gene match: 3. Germline CDR1 and CDR2: SGHNT and YYREEE (reference sequence). CDR3 loop: CASSPAGGETQYF. The CDR3 DNA reads as TGTGCCAGCAGCCCCGCGGGGGGAGAGACCCAGTACTTC.

CDR3 in DNA: TGTGCCAGCAGCTTGGCGCGGACAGGGGGATACGAGCAGTACTTC. Translated: CASSLARTGGYEQYF. The chain joins TRBV5-4 to TRBJ2-7; the match to TRBD1 covers 10 bases. This CDR3 spans 15 amino acids. Unmatched junction bases numbered 4, after V lost 0 bases and J lost 4 bases. Looked up from germline, CDR1 is SGHNT and CDR2 is YYREEE (reference sequence).

The rearrangement joins TRBV21-1 to TRBJ2-2; no DNA check was done on the table's D call, TRBD2. TRBV21-1 is shown as a pseudogene. This CDR3 region has 11 residues. The chain's CDR3 is CASSPPGELFF. The CDR3 nucleotides are TGTGCCAGCAGCCCTCCCGGGGAGCTGTTTTTT.

This chain uses TRBV16 with TRBJ2-7, with 9 bases fitting TRBD1. V was clipped by 4 bases and J by 3 bases; unmatched bases: 4. The CDR3 has 14 residues. Germline CDR1 and CDR2: KGHSY and FQNENV. CDR3 residues: CASSPMTGGYEQYF. CDR3 in DNA: TGTGCCAGCAGCCCGATGACAGGGGGCTACGAGCAGTACTTC.

The rearrangement joins TRBV11-2 to TRBJ2-2, with D possibly being TRBD2 (6 bases). The CDR3 has 16 amino acids. Per germline, CDR1 SGHAT and CDR2 FQNNGV. Trimming pared 4 bases from V and 4 bases from J, leaving 16 bases between. The DNA of the CDR3 is TGTGCCAGCAGCTCAGACGGGACTCAGAGCACCGGGGAGCTGTTTTTT. The encoded protein is CASSSDGTQSTGELFF. Together with reference TRBV11-2 and TRBJ2-2, the CDR3 gives the full variable domain: EAGVAQSPRYKIIEKRQSVAFWCNPISGHATLYWYQQILGQGPKLLIQFQNNGVVDDSQLPKDRFSAERLKGVDSTLKIQPAKLEDSAVYLCASSSDGTQSTGELFFGEGSRLTVL.

The chain recombines TRBV5-6 with TRBJ2-7, with 12 bases matching TRBD1. The V and J ends lost 3 bases and 5 bases, in that order; junction bases with no gene match: 6. Germline values: CDR1 SGHDT, CDR2 YYEEEE. This CDR3 spans 15 amino acids. The CDR3 is CASSSSGTGGHEQYF. The CDR3 DNA is TGTGCCAGCAGCTCTTCCGGGACAGGGGGCCACGAGCAGTACTTC.

The gene calls are TRBV11-2 and TRBJ2-4; D is perhaps TRBD1 (5 bases). The CDR3 length is 16 residues. Germline V gene lookup returns CDR1 SGHAT and CDR2 FQNNGV. Trimming left V 5 bases short and J 6 bases short, with 20 bases between. The CDR3 reads CASSGSGRALGNIQYF. The DNA of the CDR3 is TGTGCCAGCAGCGGCTCGGGCAGGGCCTTGGGAAACATTCAGTACTTC. The full variable domain, completed using reference TRBV11-2 and TRBJ2-4, is EAGVAQSPRYKIIEKRQSVAFWCNPISGHATLYWYQQILGQGPKLLIQFQNNGVVDDSQLPKDRFSAERLKGVDSTLKIQPAKLEDSAVYLCASSGSGRALGNIQYFGAGTRLSVL.

A single count supports this clone. CDR3 sequence reads: CASSAQQGTYTEAFF. The CDR3 DNA reads as TGTGCCAGCAGCGCTCAACAGGGGACCTACACTGAAGCTTTCTTT. The chain carries TRBV7-2 and TRBJ1-1; 7 nucleotides align to TRBD1. CDR1 is SGHTA, CDR2 FQGNSA, per germline. There are 15 residues in the CDR3. V dropped 5 bases and J dropped 3; count of bases not matched to a gene: 9.

This clone was observed a single time. J is TRBJ1-4 and V is TRBV5-8, with D uncertain. V shed 2 bases and J shed 5 bases, with 7 bases lying between them. This CDR3 has 13 residues. Germline CDR1 reads SGHTS; CDR2 reads YDEGEE. CDR3 DNA sequence: TGTGCCAGCAGCTTTGTCCGGAATGAAAAACTGTTTTTT. Translating it yields CASSFVRNEKLFF.

DNA for the CDR3: TGCGCCAGCAGCCTCCGACTAGCGGGCCACAATGAGCAGTTCTTC. It specifies CASSLRLAGHNEQFF. This chain connects TRBV4-3 to TRBJ2-1; 10 bases line up with TRBD2. CDR3 size: 15 residues. Losses at the gene ends were 4 bases for V and 5 bases for J; bases not matched to a gene: 5. The germline CDR1 and CDR2 sequences are LGHNA and YSLEER.

V usage is TRBV2 and J usage is TRBJ2-5; weak D call: TRBD2 (6 bases). CDR1 and CDR2 from the germline V gene are SNHLY and FYNNEI. There are 14 residues in the CDR3. The germline V and J ends were trimmed by 3 bases and 5 bases, with 13 bases remaining between them. The CDR3 coding sequence is TGTGCCAGCAGTGAGGGGGACGGGGGTGAGACCCAGTACTTC. Protein product: CASSEGDGGETQYF.

The genes are TRBV2 and TRBJ1-3; D gene uncertain. V was shortened by 7 bases and J by 4 bases, with 11 bases between the two germline ends. The CDR3 length is 13 residues. Germline V CDR1 and CDR2: SNHLY, FYNNEI. CDR3 region: CASNTRAGNTIYF. The CDR3, as DNA: TGTGCCAGCAACACGCGGGCGGGAAACACCATATATTTT.

V gene TRBV5-6 combines with J gene TRBJ2-4, with TRBD1 matching 8 bases. There are 13 residues in the CDR3. Losses at the gene ends were 0 bases for V and 15 bases for J; bases not matched to a gene: 8. Germline V gene data show CDR1 as SGHDT and CDR2 as YYEEEE. CDR3 nucleotides: TGTGCCAGCAGCTTGGGACAGGGGTTGGTTCGGTACTTC. Translation gives CASSLGQGLVRYF.

The chain is built from TRBV7-3 and TRBJ2-3; TRBD2 is a possible D gene (5 bases). Germline V gene sequence: CDR1 SGHTA, CDR2 FQGTGA. This CDR3 is built from 13 residues. Deletions cut 5 bases from V and 5 bases from J, with 11 bases between. CDR3 bases: TGTGCCAGCAGCCCAACCGGAGGAGATACGCAGTATTTT. Its protein product is CASSPTGGDTQYF.

V gene TRBV7-2 combines with J gene TRBJ1-3; D might be TRBD1 (5 bases). CDR3 length equals 13 residues. V lost 5 bases and J lost 1, with 6 bases in between. Germline CDR1 reads SGHTA; CDR2 reads FQGNSA. CDR3 DNA: TGTGCCAGCAGCGGGGGGTCTGGAAACACCATATATTTT. Translating it yields CASSGGSGNTIYF. The variable domain in full, completed from reference TRBV7-2 and TRBJ1-3, reads GAGVSQSPSNKVTEKGKDVELRCDPISGHTALYWYRQSLGQGLEFLIYFQGNSAPDKSGLPSDRFSAERTGGSVSTLTIQRTQQEDSAVYLCASSGGSGNTIYFGEGSWLTVV.

The rearrangement links TRBV7-9 to TRBJ2-7, with a weak D call TRBD2 (5 bases). Trimming left V 1 base short and J 7 bases short, with 8 bases between. The CDR3 has 12 amino acids. CDR1 and CDR2 from the germline V gene are SEHNR and FQNEAQ (reference sequence). CDR3 residues: CASSLEGGEQYF. The CDR3 nucleotides are TGTGCCAGCAGCTTAGAGGGCGGGGAGCAGTACTTC.

Regarding this clone: In the same sample, other DNA sequences code for this CDR3. V is TRBV6-1 and J is TRBJ1-1, with 8 bases lining up with TRBD1. Trimming cost V 6 bases and J 1 base; bases outside gene matches: 1. The CDR3 runs to 13 residues. Germline CDR1 MNHNS, CDR2 SASEGT. DNA of the CDR3: TGTGCCAGCAGGGACAGGGAGAACACTGAAGCTTTCTTT. It specifies CASRDRENTEAFF.

A word on this clone: This sample also contains other DNA sequences that code for the same CDR3. The chain employs TRBV19 and TRBJ1-6, with D unresolved. The CDR3 contains 16 residues. With 1 base removed from V and 0 bases from J, the gap between germline ends came to 7 bases. Germline V gene data show CDR1 as LNHDA and CDR2 as SQIVND (reference sequence). The CDR3 DNA sequence: TGTGCCAGTAGTATAGGCGGGAGCTCCTATAATTCACCCCTCCACTTT. Translating it yields CASSIGGSSYNSPLHF.